The source of this TCR beta chain is a study of radiotherapy plus CTLA-4 blockade in lung cancer. General observations from the study: In blood, TCR clones derived from the tumor expanded after radiotherapy plus ipilimumab.

The table came from immunoSEQ multiplex PCR; TCRdb's copy has only in-frame clones and leaves some out. The repertoire holds about 39,000 clones, with approximately 75% as singletons. On this clone: Its target is not known.

The germline gives CDR1 ENHRY, CDR2 SYGVKD. V lost 5 bases to trimming and J lost 1 base; unmatched junction nucleotides: 1. The CDR3 loop spans 15 amino acids. This chain joins TRBV10-3 and TRBJ1-6, with 8 bases that match TRBD1. Sequencing used peripheral blood, obtained from a patient treated with radiotherapy plus ipilimumab. The TCR sequence derives from a human donor with non-small cell lung cancer that progressed on radiotherapy plus ipilimumab. CDR3: CAISQGASYNSPLHF. The CDR3 bases are TGTGCCATCAGTCAGGGGGCATCCTATAATTCACCCCTCCACTTT.